These 26 T cell receptor beta chains came from one sample sequenced in a study of blood T cell repertoires in COVID-19. Profiling relied on immunoSEQ multiplex PCR, and the TCRdb table lists in-frame clones only, not all of them. The sample yields approximately 80,000 clones, 88% seen once. The specimen was peripheral blood. These receptors all stem from a human donor in a cohort sampled during active COVID-19.

The gene calls are TRBV7-3 and TRBJ1-1, with D possibly TRBD1 on 5 matching bases. The V gene lost 0 bases and the J gene lost 1 base, with 6 bases spanning the gap. CDR1 is SGHTA and CDR2 is FQGTGA in the germline V gene. The CDR3 spans 14 residues. This chain's CDR3 is CASSLTGGNTEAFF. The CDR3 region has the DNA TGTGCCAGCAGCTTAACGGGGGGGAACACTGAAGCTTTCTTT.

The chain links TRBV5-1 to TRBJ2-1; 13 positions match TRBD2. This CDR3 is 15 amino acids long. From germline, CDR1 is SGHRS and CDR2 YFSETQ. Trimming removed 4 bases from V and 12 bases from J; junction bases left unmatched: 10. The DNA of the CDR3 is TGCGCCAGCAGCCCAACTAGCGGGGGGGCCCTTTTGCAGTTCTTC. This encodes CASSPTSGGALLQFF.

V and J are TRBV6-5 and TRBJ1-4, with 7 bases aligning to TRBD1. Germline-derived CDR1 and CDR2 are MNHEY and SVGAGI. V gave up 10 bases and J gave up 0 bases; unmatched junction bases: 5. The CDR3 has 14 residues. CDR3 coding DNA: TGTGCCAAACTAGGGGGCACAACTAATGAAAAACTGTTTTTT. Translating gives CAKLGGTTNEKLFF.

This clone appeared once. The gene calls are TRBV11-2 and TRBJ2-3, with 8 bases aligning to TRBD1. The V and J ends lost 3 bases and 1 base, in that order; junction bases with no gene match: 3. Germline CDR1 reads SGHAT; CDR2 reads FQNNGV. This CDR3 has 15 amino acids. The CDR3 DNA follows: TGTGCCAGCAGCTTCAGGGGGCTTGGCACAGATACGCAGTATTTT. It yields the protein CASSFRGLGTDTQYF.

V usage is TRBV5-1 and J usage is TRBJ2-2, with TRBD1 matching 7 bases. Trimming cost V 3 bases and J 0 bases; bases outside gene matches: 2. This CDR3 has 15 residues. Germline V lookup: CDR1 SGHRS, CDR2 YFSETQ. DNA of the CDR3: TGCGCCAGCAGCTCCGGGACAGCGAACACCGGGGAGCTGTTTTTT. Its translation: CASSSGTANTGELFF.

V is TRBV19 and J is TRBJ2-2; 7 nucleotides agree with TRBD2. The V gene's germline CDR1 is LNHDA and CDR2 SQIVND (reference sequence). This CDR3 comprises 15 residues. The trim removed 7 bases at V and 5 bases at J, leaving 10 bases unmatched. The CDR3 nucleotides read TGTGCCAGTACCGTGACTAGCCTTGGGACCGGGGAGCTGTTTTTT. As protein: CASTVTSLGTGELFF.

The table lists this clone with a count of one. The V gene is TRBV19, the J gene TRBJ2-1; 10 bases are a match to TRBD2. The CDR3 contains 15 residues. The trim removed 1 base at V and 8 bases at J, leaving 5 bases unmatched. Germline assignment: CDR1 LNHDA and CDR2 SQIVND (reference sequence). The DNA of the CDR3 is TGTGCCAGTAGTATAGGAGCGGGGGGGCCGGATGAGCAGTTCTTC. Amino acid sequence: CASSIGAGGPDEQFF.

The chain combines TRBV18 with TRBJ1-1; D is ambiguous. The CDR3 has 15 amino acids. V was clipped by 1 base and J by 4 bases, with 13 bases between them. Germline values: CDR1 KGHSH, CDR2 LQKENI. CDR3 amino acids: CASSPRSGESTEAFF. The CDR3, as DNA: TGTGCCAGCTCACCACGTTCGGGTGAGTCCACTGAAGCTTTCTTT.

The chain carries TRBV6-6 and TRBJ2-7, with 8 bases identical to TRBD1. Trimming removed 4 bases from V and 1 base from J; junction bases left unmatched: 3. This CDR3 has 14 residues. Germline CDR1 reads MNHNY; CDR2 reads SVGAGI (reference sequence). In nucleotides, the CDR3 is TGTGCCAGCAGTTTCAGACAGGGGTCCTACGAGCAGTACTTC. This translates into CASSFRQGSYEQYF.

The V and J genes are TRBV9 and TRBJ2-2; D might be TRBD1 (7 bases). The length of the CDR3 is 16 residues. Trimming cost V 5 bases and J 4 bases, with 18 bases left between them. Germline V lookup: CDR1 SGDLS, CDR2 YYNGEE. The CDR3 DNA reads TGTGCCAGCAGGCCTAGTATCAGGGGGGCCACCGGGGAGCTGTTTTTT. Translated, it gives CASRPSIRGATGELFF.

In nucleotides, the CDR3 is TGTGCCAGCAGAGCCTCGAACACTGAAGCTTTCTTT. This sequence encodes CASRASNTEAFF. The V gene is TRBV6-6, the J gene TRBJ1-1; D gene uncertain. The CDR3 runs to 12 residues. Deletions cut 6 bases from V and 1 base from J, with 6 bases between. Germline V gene data show CDR1 as MNHNY and CDR2 as SVGAGI (reference sequence).

This clone was counted once. The J gene is TRBJ2-3, the V gene TRBV19, with 9 bases lining up with TRBD1. Losses at the gene ends were 4 bases for V and 2 bases for J; bases not matched to a gene: 10. CDR3 size: 17 residues. Germline CDR1 LNHDA, CDR2 SQIVND (reference sequence). CDR3 sequence (DNA): TGTGCCAGTAGTAGGGGGACAGGGAGAGCGGCCACAGATACGCAGTATTTT. Amino acid sequence: CASSRGTGRAATDTQYF.

This sequence joins TRBV27 and TRBJ1-4; D perhaps matches TRBD1 (6 bases). Trimming left V 6 bases short and J 5 bases short, with 16 bases between. The CDR3 contains 15 residues. CDR1 is MNHEY, CDR2 SMNVEV, per germline (reference sequence). CDR3 amino acids: CASSLRRGGNEKLFF. CDR3 DNA: TGTGCCAGCAGCCTCCGGAGAGGGGGAAATGAAAAACTGTTTTTT.

The rearrangement uses TRBV3-1 (or the pseudogene TRBV3-2) and TRBJ1-1; TRBD1 matches 8 bases. Germline V lookup: CDR1 LGHDT, CDR2 YNNKEL (reference sequence). V gave up 0 bases and J gave up 5 bases; unmatched junction bases: 2. The length of the CDR3 is 14 residues. The CDR3 region has the DNA TGTGCCAGCAGCCAAGAAGACAGGGGTACTGAAGCTTTCTTT. Residues: CASSQEDRGTEAFF.

The count of this clone is one. The rearrangement joins TRBV30 to TRBJ2-3; D uncertain. The CDR3 totals 13 residues. V was trimmed by 5 bases and J by 6 bases, leaving 15 bases between them. The germline V gene has CDR1 GTSNPN and CDR2 SVGIG (reference sequence). The CDR3 DNA reads as TGTGCCTGGGGCCCTACCCACGGGGATACGCAGTATTTT. Translation: CAWGPTHGDTQYF.

CDR3 nucleotide sequence: TGTGCCATCACGCAGGGTATCGAGCAGTTCTTC. Translated: CAITQGIEQFF. V gene TRBV10-3 combines with J gene TRBJ2-1; perhaps TRBD1 as D (5 bases). The CDR3 consists of 11 residues. With 7 bases removed from V and 10 bases from J, the gap between germline ends came to 11 bases. Per germline, CDR1 ENHRY and CDR2 SYGVKD.

The rearrangement links TRBV20-1 to TRBJ2-1; 11 nucleotides agree with TRBD2. Germline V gene data show CDR1 as DFQATT and CDR2 as SNEGSKA (reference sequence). CDR3 length equals 14 residues. The junction had 5 bases not matched to a gene; V was cut back by 3 bases and J by 7 bases. This CDR3 is CSASLTSGGNEQFF. In nucleotides, the CDR3 is TGCAGTGCTAGTCTAACTAGCGGGGGAAATGAGCAGTTCTTC.

The gene calls are TRBV2 and TRBJ1-5; TRBD1 agrees at 7 bases. V dropped 5 bases and J dropped 3; count of bases not matched to a gene: 7. The CDR3 has 15 amino acids. Germline V lookup: CDR1 SNHLY, CDR2 FYNNEI. The CDR3 bases are TGTGCCAGCAGTATACAACAGGGGTACAATCAGCCCCAGCATTTT. It encodes CASSIQQGYNQPQHF. The full variable domain, its missing parts supplied by reference TRBV2 and TRBJ1-5, is EPEVTQTPSHQVTQMGQEVILRCVPISNHLYFYWYRQILGQKVEFLVSFYNNEISEKSEIFDDQFSVERPDGSNFTLKIRSTKLEDSAMYFCASSIQQGYNQPQHFGDGTRLSIL.

This clone occurred once. This chain connects TRBV6-2 or TRBV6-3 to TRBJ2-2; 15 bases are shared with TRBD2. The CDR3 has 18 amino acids. Germline V CDR1 and CDR2: MNHEY, SVGEGT. V shed 2 bases, J shed 5 bases, and the junction held 6 bases outside the gene matches. The CDR3 region has the DNA TGTGCCAGCAGTTACCGGACTAGCGGGGGGGCAAAAACCGGGGAGCTGTTTTTT. Its protein is CASSYRTSGGAKTGELFF.

The table lists this clone with a count of one. This chain links TRBV3-1 (or the pseudogene TRBV3-2) with TRBJ2-1, with 10 bases lining up with TRBD2. J lost 5 bases, V lost 4 bases, and 5 bases had no gene match. CDR3 size: 15 residues. The germline V gene encodes CDR1 LGHDT and CDR2 YNNKEL (reference sequence). CDR3 sequence: CASSRTSGTHNEQFF. The CDR3 bases are TGTGCCAGCAGCCGAACTAGCGGGACCCACAATGAGCAGTTCTTC.

The chain couples TRBV3-1 (or the pseudogene TRBV3-2) to TRBJ1-1; TRBD1 matches at 7 bases. The CDR3 length is 15 residues. The germline CDR1 and CDR2 sequences are LGHDT and YNNKEL (reference sequence). Trimming cost V 0 bases and J 3 bases; bases outside gene matches: 4. In DNA form, the CDR3 reads TGTGCCAGCAGCCAAGAGGCCAGGGGGGACACTGAAGCTTTCTTT. Protein: CASSQEARGDTEAFF.

This clone was seen more than once but under ten times. The V and J genes are TRBV11-2 and TRBJ1-1; TRBD1 aligns across 7 bases. The CDR3 is made up of 14 amino acids. The germline V gene encodes CDR1 SGHAT and CDR2 FQNNGV. Losses at the gene ends were 5 bases for V and 5 bases for J; bases not matched to a gene: 8. The CDR3 DNA follows: TGTGCCAGCAGCACACAGGGGCGTGGGACTGAAGCTTTCTTT. This gives the protein CASSTQGRGTEAFF.

The chain links TRBV6-2 or TRBV6-3 to TRBJ2-7; D is perhaps TRBD2 (6 bases). The CDR3 extends over 17 amino acids. Trimming took 0 bases from V and 3 from J, leaving 18 bases between them. Germline V gene sequence: CDR1 MNHEY, CDR2 SVGEGT. The CDR3 DNA is TGTGCCAGCAGTTACTCGATCCCCGGGGGTTCCGGCTACGAGCAGTACTTC. Its protein product is CASSYSIPGGSGYEQYF.

The chain uses TRBV19 and TRBJ2-1; 10 bases align to TRBD2. V shed 7 bases and J 0 bases; nucleotides not matched to a gene: 6. This CDR3 has 16 residues. CDR1 and CDR2 (germline): LNHDA, SQIVND (reference sequence). The CDR3 loop is CASKVSGGSSYNEQFF. CDR3 nucleotides: TGTGCCAGTAAGGTTAGCGGGGGGAGCTCCTACAATGAGCAGTTCTTC. Together with reference TRBV19 and TRBJ2-1, the CDR3 gives the full variable domain: DGGITQSPKYLFRKEGQNVTLSCEQNLNHDAMYWYRQDPGQGLRLIYYSQIVNDFQKGDIAEGYSVSREKKESFPLTVTSAQKNPTAFYLCASKVSGGSSYNEQFFGPGTRLTVL.

The gene calls are TRBV3-1 (or the pseudogene TRBV3-2) and TRBJ2-5; weak D call: TRBD2 (5 bases). Trimming took 0 bases from V and 1 from J, leaving 15 bases between them. The CDR3 loop spans 17 amino acids. CDR1 and CDR2 (germline): LGHDT, YNNKEL (reference sequence). CDR3 residues: CASSQEAPREIQETQYF. The CDR3, as DNA: TGTGCCAGCAGCCAAGAAGCGCCACGGGAAATCCAAGAGACCCAGTACTTC.

The chain combines TRBV6-5 with TRBJ2-7; 7 bases are shared with TRBD1. CDR3 size: 14 residues. V dropped 4 bases and J dropped 4; count of bases not matched to a gene: 7. The germline V gene has CDR1 MNHEY and CDR2 SVGAGI. CDR3 sequence (DNA): TGTGCCAGCAGTTTAGGGACAGCCCCTTACGAGCAGTACTTC. Translating it yields CASSLGTAPYEQYF.